These 20 T cell receptor beta chains came from one sample sequenced in a study of blood T cell repertoires in COVID-19. Profiling relied on immunoSEQ multiplex PCR, and the TCRdb table lists in-frame clones only, not all of them. Seen here are some 200,000 clones, about nine tenths observed once, and the top ten hold about 4%. The sequencing sample was made of PBMCs or T cells enriched from blood (not recorded which). These receptor sequences come from a middle-aged woman with acute COVID-19.

V and J are TRBV6-5 and TRBJ1-1; D is possibly TRBD1 (5 bases). The CDR3 contains 13 residues. The germline V and J ends were trimmed by 7 bases and 5 bases, with 14 bases remaining between them. Germline assignment: CDR1 MNHEY and CDR2 SVGAGI. CDR3: CASTPGGPTEAFF. The CDR3 DNA reads as TGTGCCAGCACCCCGGGGGGACCAACTGAAGCTTTCTTT.

The chain carries TRBV6-5 and TRBJ1-1; no reliable D call. The V end was cut by 6 bases, the J end by 1 base, with 15 bases between. Germline-derived CDR1 and CDR2 are MNHEY and SVGAGI. The CDR3 runs 15 residues. This CDR3 reads CASSPAGLSNTEAFF. The CDR3 nucleotides read TGTGCCAGCAGCCCCGCGGGCTTATCGAACACTGAAGCTTTCTTT.

This clone was found once. The CDR3 is CASSEGQLGKLFF. CDR3 nucleotide sequence: TGTGCCAGCAGTGAGGGGCAGCTTGGGAAACTGTTTTTT. This chain joins TRBV6-1 and TRBJ1-4; D may be TRBD1 (5 bases). This CDR3 comprises 13 residues. The germline gives CDR1 MNHNS, CDR2 SASEGT. V shed 3 bases and J shed 11 bases, with 13 bases lying between them.

The chain has TRBV15 and TRBJ2-1; TRBD2 agrees at 14 bases. V lost 1 base, J lost 4 bases, and 3 bases stayed unmatched. Germline lookup yields CDR1 LNHNV and CDR2 YYDKDF (reference sequence). The CDR3 has 17 amino acids. DNA of the CDR3: TGTGCCACCAGCAGAGGGACTAGCGGGGGGCTTTACAATGAGCAGTTCTTC. Amino acids: CATSRGTSGGLYNEQFF. Full variable domain (remainder filled in from reference TRBV15 and TRBJ2-1): DAMVIQNPRYQVTQFGKPVTLSCSQTLNHNVMYWYQQKSSQAPKLLFHYYDKDFNNEADTPDNFQSRRPNTSFCFLDIRSPGLGDTAMYLCATSRGTSGGLYNEQFFGPGTRLTVL.

This clone was observed once. The chain links TRBV7-9 to TRBJ2-7; tentative D call: TRBD1 (6 bases). Trimming left V 5 bases short and J 2 bases short, with 16 bases between. The CDR3 totals 15 residues. In germline, CDR1 is SEHNR, CDR2 FQNEAQ (reference sequence). The DNA of the CDR3 is TGTGCCAGCAGCCCAAGGGGACGGGACACCTACGAGCAGTACTTC. This gives the protein CASSPRGRDTYEQYF. Combining the CDR3 with reference TRBV7-9 and TRBJ2-7 gives the whole variable domain DTGVSQNPRHKITKRGQNVTFRCDPISEHNRLYWYRQTLGQGPEFLTYFQNEAQLEKSRLLSDRFSAERPKGSFSTLEIQRTEQGDSAMYLCASSPRGRDTYEQYFGPGTRLTVT.

This clone occurred a few times. The chain carries TRBV19 and TRBJ2-3, with TRBD2 identical over 10 bases. Germline CDR1 and CDR2: LNHDA and SQIVND (reference sequence). The CDR3 is 17 residues long. With 0 bases clipped from V and 4 bases from J, the junction kept 7 bases outside the gene matches. The CDR3 region is CASSIDSSGGSADTQYF. In nucleotides, the CDR3 is TGTGCCAGTAGTATAGACTCTAGCGGGGGCTCGGCAGATACGCAGTATTTT.

About this clone: Other DNA sequences from this sample encode an identical CDR3 as well. V is TRBV7-9 and J is TRBJ1-2; D might be TRBD1 (6 bases). The germline V gene encodes CDR1 SEHNR and CDR2 FQNEAQ (reference sequence). The V gene lost 0 bases and the J gene lost 6 bases, with 8 bases spanning the gap. The CDR3 sequence is 13 residues long. The CDR3 DNA reads as TGTGCCAGCAGCTTAGCACAGGGCAATGGCTACACCTTC. Protein: CASSLAQGNGYTF.

This chain connects TRBV7-6 to TRBJ1-6, with 11 bases matching TRBD1. Per the germline V gene, CDR1 is SGHVS and CDR2 is FNYEAQ. The trim removed 5 bases at V and 0 bases at J, leaving 9 bases unmatched. This CDR3 spans 19 amino acids. The CDR3 reads CASSPRTGGSSSYNSPLHF. The CDR3 nucleotides are TGTGCCAGCAGCCCAAGGACAGGGGGCTCTAGCTCCTATAATTCACCCCTCCACTTT.

The chain joins TRBV19 to TRBJ1-1; 9 bases agree with TRBD1. From germline, CDR1 is LNHDA and CDR2 SQIVND (reference sequence). This CDR3 has 15 residues. V was pared by 2 bases and J by 1 base, with 2 bases of the junction left unmatched. DNA for the CDR3: TGTGCCAGTAGTATACTGGGACAGGGGAACACTGAAGCTTTCTTT. Its protein product is CASSILGQGNTEAFF.

The chain uses TRBV18 and TRBJ1-2; 7 bases agree with TRBD1. The CDR3 is 13 amino acids. The trim removed 5 bases at V and 4 bases at J, leaving 4 bases unmatched. Germline-derived CDR1 and CDR2 are KGHSH and LQKENI. CDR3 region: CASSTDRAYGYTF. CDR3 coding DNA: TGTGCCAGCTCAACCGACAGGGCCTATGGCTACACCTTC.

The chain combines TRBV3-1 (or the pseudogene TRBV3-2) with TRBJ2-7; 9 nucleotides agree with TRBD2. V was pared by 0 bases and J by 7 bases, with 4 bases of the junction left unmatched. Germline CDR1 is LGHDT and CDR2 is YNNKEL (reference sequence). This CDR3 has 14 residues. Here the CDR3 reads CASSQEASGVEQYF. CDR3 in DNA: TGTGCCAGCAGCCAAGAAGCTAGCGGGGTTGAGCAGTACTTC.

The V call is TRBV2, the J call TRBJ1-2; 7 positions match TRBD1. The V gene end was trimmed by 4 bases and the J gene end by 4 bases; junction bases not matched to a gene: 3. The CDR3 is 13 residues long. In germline, CDR1 is SNHLY, CDR2 FYNNEI. The CDR3 loop reads CASSGGDSYGYTF. The CDR3 region has the DNA TGTGCCAGCAGTGGCGGGGACAGCTATGGCTACACCTTC.

V usage is TRBV10-1 and J usage is TRBJ2-1, with D unresolved. The germline V gene encodes CDR1 WNHNN and CDR2 SYGVQD (reference sequence). V lost 2 bases to trimming and J lost 3 bases, with 5 bases between them. The CDR3 has 13 amino acids. The CDR3 reads CASSENIYNEQFF. The CDR3 nucleotides are TGCGCCAGCAGTGAGAACATCTACAATGAGCAGTTCTTC.

The V call is TRBV9, the J call TRBJ1-4, with TRBD1 matching over 9 bases. This CDR3 comprises 15 residues. V gave up 3 bases and J gave up 6 bases; unmatched junction bases: 6. The germline V gene has CDR1 SGDLS and CDR2 YYNGEE. CDR3 loop: CASSGHRGRDEKLFF. The CDR3, as DNA: TGTGCCAGCAGCGGACACAGGGGGCGCGATGAAAAACTGTTTTTT.

The rearrangement joins TRBV18 to TRBJ2-5; no definite D call. The CDR3 loop spans 14 amino acids. Germline V CDR1 and CDR2: KGHSH, LQKENI. Trimming shortened V by 2 bases and J by 1 base, and 8 bases separated the two germline ends. The chain's CDR3 is CASSPAKSQETQYF. The CDR3 DNA sequence: TGTGCCAGCTCACCAGCTAAAAGCCAAGAGACCCAGTACTTC.

The CDR3 DNA reads TGTGCCAGCAGCCTCTATCCCGAGACCCAGTACTTC. It is translated as CASSLYPETQYF. The chain combines TRBV5-8 with TRBJ2-5; unclear D gene. Germline loops: CDR1 SGHTS, CDR2 YDEGEE. The CDR3 contains 12 residues. V dropped 4 bases and J dropped 5 bases, with 9 bases sitting between them.

This chain uses TRBV6-2 or TRBV6-3 with TRBJ2-7; D may be TRBD1 (5 bases). The CDR3 is 15 amino acids. CDR1 is MNHEY, CDR2 SVGEGT, per germline. V was trimmed by 6 bases and J by 3 bases, leaving 18 bases between them. The CDR3 DNA sequence: TGTGCCAGCAGCCCTTGGACATTCCCCAACTACGAGCAGTACTTC. It codes for CASSPWTFPNYEQYF.

The genes are TRBV5-1 and TRBJ1-5; no clear D. V was pared by 0 bases and J by 2 bases, with 9 bases between. The germline gives CDR1 SGHRS, CDR2 YFSETQ. The CDR3 spans 15 residues. The CDR3 DNA follows: TGCGCCAGCAGCTTGGGAAGGGAGGGCAATCAGCCCCAGCATTTT. It specifies CASSLGREGNQPQHF. Filled out from reference TRBV5-1 and TRBJ1-5, the complete variable domain reads KAGVTQTPRYLIKTRGQQVTLSCSPISGHRSVSWYQQTPGQGLQFLFEYFSETQRNKGNFPGRFSGRQFSNSRSEMNVSTLELGDSALYLCASSLGREGNQPQHFGDGTRLSIL.

This chain connects TRBV10-3 to TRBJ2-1, with TRBD1 identical over 9 bases. The CDR3 contains 17 residues. The V and J ends lost 3 bases and 6 bases, in that order; junction bases with no gene match: 12. The V gene's germline CDR1 is ENHRY and CDR2 SYGVKD. CDR3 protein: CAISERTGGVSGNEQFF. CDR3 in DNA: TGTGCCATCAGTGAACGTACAGGGGGCGTCTCTGGCAATGAGCAGTTCTTC.

The chain uses TRBV7-8 and TRBJ1-4; D perhaps matches TRBD1 (5 bases). With 7 bases removed from V and 4 bases from J, the gap between germline ends came to 16 bases. This CDR3 contains 15 residues. The germline V gene has CDR1 SGHVS and CDR2 FQNEAQ. The CDR3 DNA follows: TGTGCCAGCACCCCGGCCCGTGACAGTAATGAAAAACTGTTTTTT. Its translation is CASTPARDSNEKLFF.